This is a list of T cell receptor beta chains from one sample in a study of T-cell reconstitution after alpha-beta-depleted transplantation in children. Each CDR3 protein gets one entry after TCRdb re-called the PCR reads with MiXCR. The table has approximately 290,000 distinct CDR3 sequences, around 10% seen once. The sequencing here drew on peripheral blood, taken 180 days after TCRalphabeta/CD19-depleted stem cell transplant. The source of these receptors is a male patient between 2 and 10 years old who had a stem cell transplant for chronic granulomatous disease, so the T cells may come from the graft donor. CDR3s include the opening cysteine and the closing phenylalanine or tryptophan. D genes are given only for firm matches. The size of a clone is reported for some rows only, either as once, few or many, or as a class for expanded clones.

TRBV9	few	.	TRBJ2-3	TGTGCCAGCAGCGTAGGAGGGGGGATCTACACAGATACGCAGTATTTT	CASSVGGGIYTDTQYF
TRBV5-1	many	.	TRBJ2-7	TGCGCCAGCACCGTCGGGATTGACAGGCACTCCTACGAGCAGTACTTC	CASTVGIDRHSYEQYF
TRBV29-1	many	.	TRBJ2-3	TGCAGCATAAACGAGAGGGAGACAGATACGCAGTATTTT	CSINERETDTQYF
TRBV4-1	many	.	TRBJ1-1	TGCGCCAGCAGCCAAGATTGGGGGGATTACACTGAAGCTTTCTTT	CASSQDWGDYTEAFF
TRBV20-1	many	TRBD2	TRBJ2-1	TGCAGTGCTAGAGTTAGCGGGAGAAGAGGTGAGCAGTTCTTC	CSARVSGRRGEQFF
TRBV20-1	many	.	TRBJ2-2	TGCAGTGCCCGCATGCGGACAGTCTCCACCGGGGAGCTGTTTTTT	CSARMRTVSTGELFF
TRBV18	.	.	TRBJ2-5	TGTGCCAGCTCACGGTTAGACCAAGAGACCCAGTACTTC	CASSRLDQETQYF
TRBV20-1	few	.	TRBJ2-1	TGCAGTGCTCCGAGGTACAATGAGCAGTTCTTC	CSAPRYNEQFF
TRBV12-3/TRBV12-4	many	.	TRBJ2-5	TGTGCCAGCAGTTCTCCGGACTCTAAGGGGGAGACCCAGTACTTC	CASSSPDSKGETQYF
TRBV18	few	TRBD1	TRBJ2-5	TGTGCCAGCTCACCGGGGACAGGGAGGGGAGAGACCCAGTACTTC	CASSPGTGRGETQYF
TRBV4-2	many	TRBD1	TRBJ2-5	TGTGCCAGCAGCCAAACTGGGACAGGGGGCTTGGAGACCCAGTACTTC	CASSQTGTGGLETQYF
TRBV5-1	many	.	TRBJ2-1	TGCGCCAGCAGCTTGGTAACGGGAGTGTCCAACAATGAGCAGTTCTTC	CASSLVTGVSNNEQFF
TRBV10-3	many	.	TRBJ2-5	TGTGCCATCAGTTCCGGGACACGAGACCAAGAGACCCAGTACTTC	CAISSGTRDQETQYF
TRBV7-3	many	.	TRBJ2-3	TGTGCCAGCAGCTTAATTGCGGGATTAGATACGCAGTATTTT	CASSLIAGLDTQYF
TRBV12-3/TRBV12-4	many	.	TRBJ1-5	TGTGCCAGCAGTACCCGGTGGGATCAGCCCCAGCATTTT	CASSTRWDQPQHF
TRBV3-1	many	.	TRBJ2-5	TGTGCCAGCAGCCGAAGGTCCGGGACACAAGAGACCCAGTACTTC	CASSRRSGTQETQYF
TRBV4-3	many	.	TRBJ1-2	TGCGCCAGCAGCCAAGATGGAGGAGTCGGTGGCTACACCTTC	CASSQDGGVGGYTF
TRBV6-1	.	TRBD1	TRBJ2-7	TGTGCCAGCAGTAAAACGGGACAGGACTACGAGCAGTACTTC	CASSKTGQDYEQYF
TRBV28	many	TRBD2	TRBJ2-7	TGTGCCAGCAGTTTAGAGGGACTAGCTTACGAGCAGTACTTC	CASSLEGLAYEQYF
TRBV5-1	many	.	TRBJ1-1	TGCGCCAGCAGCCGGGGAGCGAACACTGAAGCTTTCTTT	CASSRGANTEAFF
TRBV5-6	many	TRBD2	TRBJ2-3	TGTGCCAGCAGCTTGTTGGCTAGCGGGAGGGCAGATACGCAGTATTTT	CASSLLASGRADTQYF
TRBV20-1	many	TRBD2	TRBJ2-1	TGCAGTGCTACGACTAGCGGGAGGACTTACAATGAGCAGTTCTTC	CSATTSGRTYNEQFF
TRBV7-9	many	.	TRBJ1-5	TGTGCCAGCAGCTTAGAGGCTGTTCAGCCCCAGCATTTT	CASSLEAVQPQHF
TRBV7-9	.	TRBD1	TRBJ2-3	TGTGCCAGCAGCTTTGCACAGGGGTATCCAGATACGCAGTATTTT	CASSFAQGYPDTQYF
TRBV4-3	.	TRBD2	TRBJ2-3	TGCGCCAGCAGCCAAGGAAGGACTAGCGGTTACACAGATACGCAGTATTTT	CASSQGRTSGYTDTQYF
TRBV5-1	many	.	TRBJ2-1	TGCGCCAGCCAACTTAGCTCCTACAATGAGCAGTTCTTC	CASQLSSYNEQFF
TRBV28	many	TRBD2	TRBJ2-1	TGTGCCAGCAAAGCGGGAGGGCCGCGTGAGCAGTTCTTC	CASKAGGPREQFF
TRBV5-1	many	TRBD2	TRBJ2-3	TGCGCCAGCTTCGACGGCGGGACTAGCGGCACAGATACGCAGTATTTT	CASFDGGTSGTDTQYF
TRBV12-3/TRBV12-4	many	.	TRBJ1-5	TGTGCCAGCAGTTTAACGGGGGCGAGCAATCAGCCCCAGCATTTT	CASSLTGASNQPQHF
TRBV6-4	many	.	TRBJ2-7	TGTGCCAGCAGTGACAGGGCCTACGAGCAGTACTTC	CASSDRAYEQYF
TRBV20-1	many	TRBD2	TRBJ2-3	TGCAGTGCTAGAGCCCCTTTGAGCGGGAGGGTCCTAGATACGCAGTATTTT	CSARAPLSGRVLDTQYF
TRBV21-1	many	.	TRBJ2-5	TGTGCCAGCAGCAAAGCGGACAGGGGGCAAAAGAAGCGGACCCTCGGAGAGACCCAGTACTTC	CASSKADRGQKKRTLGETQYF
TRBV4-1	many	TRBD2	TRBJ2-1	TGCGCCAGCAGCCTTCCCCCCGGGGGGGCCAGCTCCTACAATGAGCAGTTCTTC	CASSLPPGGASSYNEQFF
TRBV29-1	many	.	TRBJ2-7	TGCAGCGTTTCCGGGCCCTATCCCTACGAGCAGTACTTC	CSVSGPYPYEQYF
TRBV3-1	many	TRBD2	TRBJ2-1	TGTGCCAGCAGCCAAGGGCGGGGCGGGAGCAGCAACAATGAGCAGTTCTTC	CASSQGRGGSSNNEQFF
TRBV30	many	.	TRBJ2-5	TGTGCCTGGAGTGTCCTGGGGGGGCGCGAGACCCAGTACTTC	CAWSVLGGRETQYF
TRBV20-1	many	TRBD1	TRBJ2-2	TGCAGTGCTAGGGGACAGGCGATAGTACCGAACACCGGGGAGCTGTTTTTT	CSARGQAIVPNTGELFF
TRBV20-1	few	TRBD2	TRBJ2-4	TGCAGTGCTAGAGATAGGCTAGCGGACGTCAAAAACATTCAGTACTTC	CSARDRLADVKNIQYF
TRBV5-6	few	TRBD2	TRBJ2-1	TGTGCCAGCAGCTTGGAGGGTAGCGGGAGGATCGGCAATGAGCAGTTCTTC	CASSLEGSGRIGNEQFF
TRBV20-1	many	.	TRBJ1-5	TGCAGTGCTAATACGGGCAATCAGCCCCAGCATTTT	CSANTGNQPQHF
TRBV20-1	many	TRBD2	TRBJ2-5	TGCAGTGCTGGAAGCGGACTAGGAAGAGAGACCCAGTACTTC	CSAGSGLGRETQYF